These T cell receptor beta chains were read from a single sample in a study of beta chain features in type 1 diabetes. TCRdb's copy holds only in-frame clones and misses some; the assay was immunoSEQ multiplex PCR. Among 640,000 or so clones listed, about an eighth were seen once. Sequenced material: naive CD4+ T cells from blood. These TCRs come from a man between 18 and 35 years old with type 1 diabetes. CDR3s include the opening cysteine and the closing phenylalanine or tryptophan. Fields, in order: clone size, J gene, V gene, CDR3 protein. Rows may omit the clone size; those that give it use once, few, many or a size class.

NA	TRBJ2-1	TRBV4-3	CASSLGTSGGTSRFF
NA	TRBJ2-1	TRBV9	CASSVAGGSRYNEQFF
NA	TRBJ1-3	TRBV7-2	CASSSQGIGNTIYF
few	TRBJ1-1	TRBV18	CASSHPGQENTEAFF
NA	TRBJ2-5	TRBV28	CASSSGGTQYF
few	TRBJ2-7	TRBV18	CASSPAGARYEQYF
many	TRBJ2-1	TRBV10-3	CAISERYNEQFF
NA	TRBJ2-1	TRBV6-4	CASSVTGSNEQFF
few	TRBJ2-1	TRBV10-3	CAISSGRVGDEQFF
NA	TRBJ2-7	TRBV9	CASSGGGQGYLQYF
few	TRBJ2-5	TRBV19	CASSPRQGETQYF
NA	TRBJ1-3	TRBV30	CAWKGKGASGNTIYF
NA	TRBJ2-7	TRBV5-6	CASTSGTNVYEQYF
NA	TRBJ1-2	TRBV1	CTSSPDGRDRGNYGYTF
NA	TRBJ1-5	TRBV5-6	CASSLARVRTNQPQHF
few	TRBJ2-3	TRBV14	CASSAGLNTQYF
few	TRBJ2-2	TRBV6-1	CASSGESGRWSTGELFF
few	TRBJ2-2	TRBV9	CASSVWTGVDTGELFF
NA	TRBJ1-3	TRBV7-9	CASSQTGPGSHF
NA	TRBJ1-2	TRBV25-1	CASSEFRRDREYGYTF
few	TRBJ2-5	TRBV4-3	CASSQGPGGAGETQYF
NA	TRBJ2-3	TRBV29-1	CSVQKATGDTQYF
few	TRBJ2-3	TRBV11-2	CASSLAGDTQYF
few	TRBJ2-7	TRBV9	CASSTSGSSYEQYF
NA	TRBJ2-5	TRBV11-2	CASSLGLAGETQYF
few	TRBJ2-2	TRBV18	CASSPTTGANSGELFF